This TCR beta chain was retrieved from a study of blood T cell repertoires in COVID-19. This clone has more than one count but fewer than ten. The participants were between roughly 18 and 89 years old and came from 24 US areas. CDR1 is ENHRY and CDR2 is SYGVKD in the germline V gene. The CDR3 runs to 17 residues. The V segment lost 4 bases and the J segment 6 bases; nucleotides outside the gene matches: 15. In the authors' methods: The authors estimated nucleated cell counts from reference gene primer amplification. Data came from immunoSEQ multiplex PCR; TCRdb stores just in-frame clones and leaves some out. D and trimming come from the DNA, and the V and J calls and clone size come from that table. In the table there are a few hundred thousand clones, about 83% of which are singletons.

J is TRBJ2-1 and V is TRBV10-3; 7 nucleotides agree with TRBD2. The receptor comes from a woman aged 45-65 years who had recovered from COVID-19. Source material: PBMCs or T cells enriched from blood (not recorded which). The CDR3 here is CAISGSPRGGGSNEQFF. CDR3 nucleotide sequence: TGTGCCATCAGTGGTTCCCCACGTGGCGGGGGAAGCAATGAGCAGTTCTTC.